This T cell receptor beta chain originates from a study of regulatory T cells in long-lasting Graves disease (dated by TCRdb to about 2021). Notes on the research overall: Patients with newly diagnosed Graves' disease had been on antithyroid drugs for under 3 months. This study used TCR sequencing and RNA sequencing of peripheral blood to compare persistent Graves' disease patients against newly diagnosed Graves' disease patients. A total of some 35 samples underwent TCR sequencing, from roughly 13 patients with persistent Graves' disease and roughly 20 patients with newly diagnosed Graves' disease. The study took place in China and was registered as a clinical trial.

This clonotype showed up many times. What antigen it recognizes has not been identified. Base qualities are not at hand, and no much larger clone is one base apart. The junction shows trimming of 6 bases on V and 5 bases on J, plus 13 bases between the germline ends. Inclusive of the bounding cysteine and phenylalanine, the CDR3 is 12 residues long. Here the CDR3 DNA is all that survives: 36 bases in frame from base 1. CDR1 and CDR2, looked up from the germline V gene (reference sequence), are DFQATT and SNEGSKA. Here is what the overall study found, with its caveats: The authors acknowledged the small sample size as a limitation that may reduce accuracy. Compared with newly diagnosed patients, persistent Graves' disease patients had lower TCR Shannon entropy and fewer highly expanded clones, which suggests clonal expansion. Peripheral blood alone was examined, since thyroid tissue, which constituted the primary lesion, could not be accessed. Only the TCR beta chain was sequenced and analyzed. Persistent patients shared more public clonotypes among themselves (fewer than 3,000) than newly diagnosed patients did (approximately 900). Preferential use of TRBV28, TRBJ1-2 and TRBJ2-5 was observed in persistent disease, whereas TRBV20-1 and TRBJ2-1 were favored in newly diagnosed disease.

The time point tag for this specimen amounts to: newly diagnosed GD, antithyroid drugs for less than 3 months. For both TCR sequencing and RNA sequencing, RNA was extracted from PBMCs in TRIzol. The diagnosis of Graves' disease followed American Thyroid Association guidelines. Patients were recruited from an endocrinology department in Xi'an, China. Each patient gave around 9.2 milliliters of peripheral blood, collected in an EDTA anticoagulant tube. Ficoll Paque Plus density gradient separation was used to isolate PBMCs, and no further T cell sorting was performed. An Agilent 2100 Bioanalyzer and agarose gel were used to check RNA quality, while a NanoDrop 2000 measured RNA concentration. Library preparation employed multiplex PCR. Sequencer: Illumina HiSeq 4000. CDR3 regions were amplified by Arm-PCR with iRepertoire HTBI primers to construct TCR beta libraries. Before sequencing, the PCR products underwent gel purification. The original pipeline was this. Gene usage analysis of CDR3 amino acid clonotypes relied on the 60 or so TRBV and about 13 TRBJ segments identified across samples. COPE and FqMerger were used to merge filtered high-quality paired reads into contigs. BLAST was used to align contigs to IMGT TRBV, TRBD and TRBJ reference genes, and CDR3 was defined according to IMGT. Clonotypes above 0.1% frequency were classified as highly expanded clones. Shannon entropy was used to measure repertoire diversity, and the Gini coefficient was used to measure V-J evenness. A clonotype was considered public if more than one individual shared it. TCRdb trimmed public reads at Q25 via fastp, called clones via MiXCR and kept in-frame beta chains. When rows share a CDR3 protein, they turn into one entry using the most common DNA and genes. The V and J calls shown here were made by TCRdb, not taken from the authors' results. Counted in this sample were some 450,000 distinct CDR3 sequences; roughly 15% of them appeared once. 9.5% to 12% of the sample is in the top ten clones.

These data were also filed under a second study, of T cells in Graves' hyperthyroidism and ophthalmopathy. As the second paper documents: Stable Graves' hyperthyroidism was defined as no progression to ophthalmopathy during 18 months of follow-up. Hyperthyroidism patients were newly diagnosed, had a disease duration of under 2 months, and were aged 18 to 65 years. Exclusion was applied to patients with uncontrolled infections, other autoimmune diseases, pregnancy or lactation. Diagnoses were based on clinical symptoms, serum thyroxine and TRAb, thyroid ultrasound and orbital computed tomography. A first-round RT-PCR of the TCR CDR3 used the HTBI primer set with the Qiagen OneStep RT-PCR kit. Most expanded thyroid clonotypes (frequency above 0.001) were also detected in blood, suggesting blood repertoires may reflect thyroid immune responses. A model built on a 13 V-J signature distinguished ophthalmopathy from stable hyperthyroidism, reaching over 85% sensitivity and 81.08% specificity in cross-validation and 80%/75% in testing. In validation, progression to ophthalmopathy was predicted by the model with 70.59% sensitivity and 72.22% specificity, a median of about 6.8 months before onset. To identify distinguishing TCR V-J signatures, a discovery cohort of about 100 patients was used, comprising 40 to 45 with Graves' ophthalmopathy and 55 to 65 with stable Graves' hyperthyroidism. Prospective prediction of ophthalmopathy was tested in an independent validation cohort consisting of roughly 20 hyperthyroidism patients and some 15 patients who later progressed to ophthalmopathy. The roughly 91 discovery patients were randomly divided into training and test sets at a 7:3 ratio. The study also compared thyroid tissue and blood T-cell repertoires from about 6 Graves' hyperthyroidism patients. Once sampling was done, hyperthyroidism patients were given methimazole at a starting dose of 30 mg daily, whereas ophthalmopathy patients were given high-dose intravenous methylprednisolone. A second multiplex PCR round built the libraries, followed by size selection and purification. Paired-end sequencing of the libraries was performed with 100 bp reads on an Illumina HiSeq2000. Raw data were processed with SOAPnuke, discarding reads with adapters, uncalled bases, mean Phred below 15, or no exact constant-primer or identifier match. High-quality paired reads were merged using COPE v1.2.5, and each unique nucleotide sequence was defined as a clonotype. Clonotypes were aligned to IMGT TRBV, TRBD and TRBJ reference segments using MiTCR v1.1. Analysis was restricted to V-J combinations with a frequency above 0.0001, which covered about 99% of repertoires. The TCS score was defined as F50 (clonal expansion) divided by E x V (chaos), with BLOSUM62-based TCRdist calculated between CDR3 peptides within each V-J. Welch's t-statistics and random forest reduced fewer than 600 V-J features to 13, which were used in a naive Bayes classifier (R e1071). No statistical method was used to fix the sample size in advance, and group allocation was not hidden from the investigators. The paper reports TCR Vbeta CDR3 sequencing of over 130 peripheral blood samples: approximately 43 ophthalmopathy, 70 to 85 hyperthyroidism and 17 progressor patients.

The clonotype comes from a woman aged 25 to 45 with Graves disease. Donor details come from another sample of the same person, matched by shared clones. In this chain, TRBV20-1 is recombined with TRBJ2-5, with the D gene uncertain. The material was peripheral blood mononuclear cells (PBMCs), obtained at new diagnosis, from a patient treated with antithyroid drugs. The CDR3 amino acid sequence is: CSARRILETQYF. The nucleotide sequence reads TGCAGTGCCAGAAGGATACTGGAGACCCAGTACTTC.